The TCR beta chain under discussion was sequenced for a study of blood T cells in healthy people across ages. Together with a sample-barcoded 5' primer, a J-beta primer mix was included in a second PCR lasting roughly 6 to 12 cycles. A template-switch adaptor that had 12 random nucleotides put a tag on each cDNA molecule. MiXCR, run by TCRdb on the 5' RACE reads, gives a single entry per CDR3 protein. The table lists 700,000 to 850,000 distinct CDR3 sequences, about 36% of them singletons. Sequencing was performed on blood. This sequence was found in a man aged 18 to 30 in good health.

The CDR3 loop reads CATSTGQESYEQYF. Here the CDR3 DNA reads TGTGCCACCAGCACAGGACAGGAGTCCTACGAGCAGTACTTC. The chain employs TRBV15 and TRBJ2-7, with 7 bases that match TRBD1. The J segment lost 1 base and the V segment lost 4 bases, leaving 4 bases of the junction unmatched. There are 14 residues in the CDR3. The germline gives CDR1 LNHNV, CDR2 YYDKDF (reference sequence).